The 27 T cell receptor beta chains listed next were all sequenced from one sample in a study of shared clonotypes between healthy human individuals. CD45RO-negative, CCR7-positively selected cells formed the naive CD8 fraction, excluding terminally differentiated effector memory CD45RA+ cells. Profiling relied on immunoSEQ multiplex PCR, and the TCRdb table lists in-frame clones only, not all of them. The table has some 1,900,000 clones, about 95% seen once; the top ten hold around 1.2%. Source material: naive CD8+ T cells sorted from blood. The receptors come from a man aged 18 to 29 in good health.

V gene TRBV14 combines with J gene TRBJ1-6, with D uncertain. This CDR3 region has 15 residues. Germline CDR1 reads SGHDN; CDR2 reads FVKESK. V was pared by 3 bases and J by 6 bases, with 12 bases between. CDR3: CASSQWDPSNSPLHF. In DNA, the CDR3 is TGTGCCAGCAGCCAGTGGGATCCTTCTAATTCACCCCTCCACTTT. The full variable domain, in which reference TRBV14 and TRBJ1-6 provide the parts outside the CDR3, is EAGVTQFPSHSVIEKGQTVTLRCDPISGHDNLYWYRRVMGKEIKFLLHFVKESKQDESGMPNNRFLAERTGGTYSTLKVQPAELEDSGVYFCASSQWDPSNSPLHFGNGTRLTVT.

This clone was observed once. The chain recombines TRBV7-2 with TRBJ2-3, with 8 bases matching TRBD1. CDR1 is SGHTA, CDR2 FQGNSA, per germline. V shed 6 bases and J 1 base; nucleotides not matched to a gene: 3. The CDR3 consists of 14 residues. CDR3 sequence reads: CASRRGQGTDTQYF. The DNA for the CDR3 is TGTGCCAGCAGAAGGGGACAGGGCACAGATACGCAGTATTTT. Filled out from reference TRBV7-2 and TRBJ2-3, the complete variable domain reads GAGVSQSPSNKVTEKGKDVELRCDPISGHTALYWYRQSLGQGLEFLIYFQGNSAPDKSGLPSDRFSAERTGGSVSTLTIQRTQQEDSAVYLCASRRGQGTDTQYFGPGTRLTVL.

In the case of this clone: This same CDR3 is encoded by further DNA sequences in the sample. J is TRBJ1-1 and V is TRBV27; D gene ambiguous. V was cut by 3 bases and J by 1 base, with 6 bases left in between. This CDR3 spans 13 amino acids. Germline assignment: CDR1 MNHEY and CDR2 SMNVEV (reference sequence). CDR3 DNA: TGTGCCAGCAGTTTTCCCGGGAACACTGAAGCTTTCTTT. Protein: CASSFPGNTEAFF.

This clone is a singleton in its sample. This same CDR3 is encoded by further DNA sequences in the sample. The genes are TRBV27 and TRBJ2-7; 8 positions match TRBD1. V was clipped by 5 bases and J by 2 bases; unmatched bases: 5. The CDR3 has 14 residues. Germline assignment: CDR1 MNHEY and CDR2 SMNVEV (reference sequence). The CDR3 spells CASSLGQGPYEQYF. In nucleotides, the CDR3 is TGTGCCAGCAGTCTCGGACAGGGTCCCTACGAGCAGTACTTC.

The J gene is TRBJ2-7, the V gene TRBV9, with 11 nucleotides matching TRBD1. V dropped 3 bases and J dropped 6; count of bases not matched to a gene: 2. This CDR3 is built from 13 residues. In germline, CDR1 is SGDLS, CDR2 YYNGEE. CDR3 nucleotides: TGTGCCAGCAGCGAGGGGACAGGGGGCGAGCAGTACTTC. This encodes CASSEGTGGEQYF.

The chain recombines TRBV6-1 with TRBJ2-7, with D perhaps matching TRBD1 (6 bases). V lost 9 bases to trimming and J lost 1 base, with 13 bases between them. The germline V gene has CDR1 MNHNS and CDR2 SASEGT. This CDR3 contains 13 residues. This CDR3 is CASTDSPSYEQYF. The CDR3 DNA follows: TGTGCCAGTACGGACAGCCCATCCTACGAGCAGTACTTC.

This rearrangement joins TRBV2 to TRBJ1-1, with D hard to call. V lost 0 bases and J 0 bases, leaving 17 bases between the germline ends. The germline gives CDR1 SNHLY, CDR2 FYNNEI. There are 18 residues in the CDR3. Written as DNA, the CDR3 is TGTGCCAGCAGTGAAGCGCGAATTTCATGGGGAATGAACACTGAAGCTTTCTTT. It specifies CASSEARISWGMNTEAFF.

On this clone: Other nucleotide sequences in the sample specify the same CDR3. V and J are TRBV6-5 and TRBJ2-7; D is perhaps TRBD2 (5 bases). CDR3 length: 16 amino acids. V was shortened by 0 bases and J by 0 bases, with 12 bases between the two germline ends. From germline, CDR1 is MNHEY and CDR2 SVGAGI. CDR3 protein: CASSYSSGESSYEQYF. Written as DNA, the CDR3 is TGTGCCAGCAGTTACTCTTCCGGGGAGAGCTCCTACGAGCAGTACTTC.

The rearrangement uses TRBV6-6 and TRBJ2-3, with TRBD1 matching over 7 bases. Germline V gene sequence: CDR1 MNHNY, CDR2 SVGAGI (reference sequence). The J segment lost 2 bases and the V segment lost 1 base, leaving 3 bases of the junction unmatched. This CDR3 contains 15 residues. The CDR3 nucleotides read TGTGCCAGCAGTTACTACGGACAGGTCACAGATACGCAGTATTTT. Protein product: CASSYYGQVTDTQYF.

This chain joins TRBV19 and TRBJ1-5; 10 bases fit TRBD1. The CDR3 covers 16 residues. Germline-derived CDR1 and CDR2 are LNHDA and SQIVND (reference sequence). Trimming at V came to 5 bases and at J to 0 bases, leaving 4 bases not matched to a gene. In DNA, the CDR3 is TGTGCCAGTAGTTTGACAGGGGGCTATAGCAATCAGCCCCAGCATTTT. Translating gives CASSLTGGYSNQPQHF.

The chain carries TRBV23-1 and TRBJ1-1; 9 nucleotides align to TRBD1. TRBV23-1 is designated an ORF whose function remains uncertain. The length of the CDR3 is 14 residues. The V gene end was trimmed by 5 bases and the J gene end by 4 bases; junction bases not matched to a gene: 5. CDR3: CASSGTGWRTEAFF. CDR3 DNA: TGCGCCAGCAGTGGGACAGGGTGGCGCACTGAAGCTTTCTTT.

CDR3 sequence: CASSLATAASDGYTF. Written as DNA, the CDR3 is TGTGCCAGCAGCTTAGCAACGGCAGCATCGGATGGCTACACCTTC. This chain connects TRBV7-6 to TRBJ1-2; D call uncertain. The V gene lost 0 bases and the J gene lost 6 bases, with 14 bases spanning the gap. The CDR3 runs to 15 residues. Germline assignment: CDR1 SGHVS and CDR2 FNYEAQ. Full variable domain (rest looked up from reference TRBV7-6 and TRBJ1-2): GAGVSQSPRYKVTKRGQDVALRCDPISGHVSLYWYRQALGQGPEFLTYFNYEAQQDKSGLPNDRFSAERPEGSISTLTIQRTEQRDSAMYRCASSLATAASDGYTFGSGTRLTVV.

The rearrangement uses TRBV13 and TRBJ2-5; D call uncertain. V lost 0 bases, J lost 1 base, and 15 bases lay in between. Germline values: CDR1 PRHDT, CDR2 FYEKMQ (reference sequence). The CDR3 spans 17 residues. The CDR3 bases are TGTGCCAGCAGCTTAGGGGCGGCGGTGTCCCTCCAAGAGACCCAGTACTTC. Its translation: CASSLGAAVSLQETQYF. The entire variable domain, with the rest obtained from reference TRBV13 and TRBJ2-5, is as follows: AAGVIQSPRHLIKEKRETATLKCYPIPRHDTVYWYQQGPGQDPQFLISFYEKMQSDKGSIPDRFSAQQFSDYHSELNMSSLELGDSALYFCASSLGAAVSLQETQYFGPGTRLLVL.

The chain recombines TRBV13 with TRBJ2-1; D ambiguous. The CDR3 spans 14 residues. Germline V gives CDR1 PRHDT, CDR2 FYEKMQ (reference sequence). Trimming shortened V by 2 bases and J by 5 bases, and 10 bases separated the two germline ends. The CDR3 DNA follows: TGTGCCAGCAGCTTACGGCTAGGGAACAATGAGCAGTTCTTC. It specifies CASSLRLGNNEQFF.

CDR3 residues: CASSVAGTGVYEQYF. The CDR3 DNA reads as TGTGCCAGCAGCGTAGCCGGGACAGGGGTCTACGAGCAGTACTTC. V and J are TRBV9 and TRBJ2-7, with 10 nucleotides matching TRBD1. The V segment lost 0 bases and the J segment 3 bases; nucleotides outside the gene matches: 3. Germline V gene sequence: CDR1 SGDLS, CDR2 YYNGEE. The CDR3 loop spans 15 amino acids.

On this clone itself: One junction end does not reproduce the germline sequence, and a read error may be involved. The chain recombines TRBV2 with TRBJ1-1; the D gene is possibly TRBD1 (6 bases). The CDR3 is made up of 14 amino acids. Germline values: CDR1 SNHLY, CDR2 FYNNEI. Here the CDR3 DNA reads TGTGCCAGCAGTGAAGAGGGGGGCGACACGGAAGCTTTCTTT. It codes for CASSEEGGDTEAFF.

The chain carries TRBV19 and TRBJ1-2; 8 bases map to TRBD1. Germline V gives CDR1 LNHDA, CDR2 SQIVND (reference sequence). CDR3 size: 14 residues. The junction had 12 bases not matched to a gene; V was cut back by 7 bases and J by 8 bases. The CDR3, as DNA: TGTGCCAGTACCCGTAGCGGACAGGGAGGCGGCTACACCTTC. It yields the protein CASTRSGQGGGYTF.

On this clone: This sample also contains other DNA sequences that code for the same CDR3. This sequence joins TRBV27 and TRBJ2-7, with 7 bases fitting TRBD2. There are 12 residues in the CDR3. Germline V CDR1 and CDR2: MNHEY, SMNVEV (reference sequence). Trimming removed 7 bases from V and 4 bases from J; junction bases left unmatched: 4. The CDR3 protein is CASMGGSYEQYF. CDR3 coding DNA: TGTGCCAGCATGGGGGGGTCGTACGAGCAGTACTTC.

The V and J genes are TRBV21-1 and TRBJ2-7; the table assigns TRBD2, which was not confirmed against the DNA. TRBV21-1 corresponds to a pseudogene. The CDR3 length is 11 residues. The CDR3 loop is CASSARHEQYF. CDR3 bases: TGTGCCAGCTCGGCGCGGCACGAGCAGTACTTC.

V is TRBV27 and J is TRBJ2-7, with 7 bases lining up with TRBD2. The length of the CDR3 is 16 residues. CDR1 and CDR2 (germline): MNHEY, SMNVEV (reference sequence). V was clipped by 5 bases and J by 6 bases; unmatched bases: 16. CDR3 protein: CASSPVPGAPGGEQYF. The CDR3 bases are TGTGCCAGCAGTCCCGTACCCGGTGCCCCGGGGGGCGAGCAGTACTTC.

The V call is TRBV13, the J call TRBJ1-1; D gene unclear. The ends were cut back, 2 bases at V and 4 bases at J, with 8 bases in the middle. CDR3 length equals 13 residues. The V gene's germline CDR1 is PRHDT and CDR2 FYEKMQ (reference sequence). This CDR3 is CASSLTVGTEAFF. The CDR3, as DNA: TGTGCCAGCAGCTTAACGGTCGGCACTGAAGCTTTCTTT.

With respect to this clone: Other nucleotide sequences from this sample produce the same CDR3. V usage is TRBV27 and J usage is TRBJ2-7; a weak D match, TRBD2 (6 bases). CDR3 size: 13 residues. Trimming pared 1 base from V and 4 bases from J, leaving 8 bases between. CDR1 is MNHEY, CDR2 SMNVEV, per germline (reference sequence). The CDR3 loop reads CASSLLGTYEQYF. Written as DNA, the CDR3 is TGTGCCAGCAGTTTATTAGGGACTTACGAGCAGTACTTC.

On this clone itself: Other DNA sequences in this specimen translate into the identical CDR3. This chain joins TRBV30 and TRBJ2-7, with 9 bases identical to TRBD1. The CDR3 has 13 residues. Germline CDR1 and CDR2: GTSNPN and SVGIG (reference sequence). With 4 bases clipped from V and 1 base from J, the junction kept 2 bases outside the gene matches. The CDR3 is CAWTGTGSYEQYF. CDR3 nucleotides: TGTGCCTGGACCGGGACAGGGTCCTACGAGCAGTACTTC.

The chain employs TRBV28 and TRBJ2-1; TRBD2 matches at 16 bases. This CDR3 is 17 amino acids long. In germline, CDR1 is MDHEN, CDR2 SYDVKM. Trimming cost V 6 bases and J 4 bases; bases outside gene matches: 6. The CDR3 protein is CASSPGLAGGPYNEQFF. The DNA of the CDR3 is TGTGCCAGCAGCCCGGGACTAGCGGGAGGGCCGTACAATGAGCAGTTCTTC. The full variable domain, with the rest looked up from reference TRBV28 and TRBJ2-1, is DVKVTQSSRYLVKRTGEKVFLECVQDMDHENMFWYRQDPGLGLRLIYFSYDVKMKEKGDIPEGYSVSREKKERFSLILESASTNQTSMYLCASSPGLAGGPYNEQFFGPGTRLTVL.

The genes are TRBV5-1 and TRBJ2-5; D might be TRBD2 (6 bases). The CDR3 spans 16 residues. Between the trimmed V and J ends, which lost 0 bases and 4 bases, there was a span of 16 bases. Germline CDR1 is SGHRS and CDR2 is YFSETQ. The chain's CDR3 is CASSLEGLAPLETQYF. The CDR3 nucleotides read TGCGCCAGCAGCTTGGAAGGTCTAGCGCCGTTAGAGACCCAGTACTTC.

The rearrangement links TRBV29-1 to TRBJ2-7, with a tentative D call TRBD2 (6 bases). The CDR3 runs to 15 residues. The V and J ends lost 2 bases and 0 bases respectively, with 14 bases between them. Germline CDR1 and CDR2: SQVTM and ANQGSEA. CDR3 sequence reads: CSVEKSSGPSYEQYF. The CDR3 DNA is TGCAGCGTTGAAAAATCCAGCGGGCCCTCCTACGAGCAGTACTTC.

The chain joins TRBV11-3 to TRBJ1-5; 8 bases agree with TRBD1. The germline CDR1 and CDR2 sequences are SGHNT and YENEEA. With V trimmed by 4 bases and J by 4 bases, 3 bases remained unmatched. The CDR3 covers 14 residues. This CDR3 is CASSSTGVNQPQHF. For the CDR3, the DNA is TGTGCCAGCAGCTCGACAGGGGTTAATCAGCCCCAGCATTTT.